This TCR beta chain comes out of a study of blood T cell repertoires in COVID-19. Whole-study context: Acute and convalescent COVID-19 samples came from the United States, Italy and Spain.

This clone has only a few counts. The germline CDR1 and CDR2 sequences are SNHLY and FYNNEI. The CDR3 contains 15 residues. Trimming pared 2 bases from V and 2 bases from J, leaving 10 bases between. Patients at the Seattle site were enrolled during active infection and followed longitudinally. How the authors handled the data: Estimates of nucleated cell counts were drawn from the amplification of reference gene primers. Clones were read by immunoSEQ multiplex PCR, and TCRdb kept only the in-frame ones, dropping some. The DNA gave D and trimming, while V, J and clone size come from that table. In the table there are roughly 160,000 clones, approximately 86% of which are singletons.

Specimen: peripheral blood. This chain joins TRBV2 and TRBJ1-5; D might be TRBD1 (5 bases). The sequence came from a man in his sixties with COVID-19, enrolled during active disease. CDR3 sequence: CASSEKGFGNQPQHF. The CDR3 DNA reads as TGTGCCAGCAGTGAAAAGGGGTTCGGCAATCAGCCCCAGCATTTT. The variable domain in full, completed from reference TRBV2 and TRBJ1-5, reads EPEVTQTPSHQVTQMGQEVILRCVPISNHLYFYWYRQILGQKVEFLVSFYNNEISEKSEIFDDQFSVERPDGSNFTLKIRSTKLEDSAMYFCASSEKGFGNQPQHFGDGTRLSIL.